Each of the 21 T cell receptor beta chains below was sequenced from the same sample in a study of blood T cells in healthy people across ages. Together with a sample-barcoded 5' primer, a J-beta primer mix was included in a second PCR lasting about 7 to 11 cycles. Using its own MiXCR run on the 5' RACE reads, TCRdb lists one record per CDR3 protein. The sample has approximately 940,000 distinct CDR3 sequences, roughly 50% seen once. The source material was blood. Receptors were obtained from a man younger than 45 in good health.

V and J are TRBV29-1 and TRBJ1-1, with D uncertain. Trimming took 6 bases from V and 7 from J, leaving 9 bases between them. CDR1 and CDR2 (germline): SQVTM, ANQGSEA. The CDR3 length is 10 residues. The CDR3 loop reads CSVWTVEAFF. The CDR3 coding sequence is TGCAGCGTCTGGACGGTTGAAGCTTTCTTT.

This rearrangement joins TRBV30 to TRBJ2-7; no definite D call. This CDR3 is built from 13 residues. Germline V lookup: CDR1 GTSNPN, CDR2 SVGIG (reference sequence). Trimming took 0 bases from V and 3 from J, leaving 9 bases between them. CDR3 coding DNA: TGTGCCTGGAGTGTGAGGCGGAGCTACGAGCAGTACTTC. Its translation is CAWSVRRSYEQYF.

V and J are TRBV7-2 and TRBJ2-1; D remains unclear. CDR1 is SGHTA and CDR2 is FQGNSA in the germline V gene. V lost 2 bases to trimming and J lost 8 bases, with 7 bases between them. The CDR3 totals 12 residues. The CDR3: CASSLFKDEQFF. The DNA for the CDR3 is TGTGCCAGCAGCTTATTTAAGGATGAGCAGTTCTTC. The complete variable domain, with remaining parts taken from reference TRBV7-2 and TRBJ2-1, reads GAGVSQSPSNKVTEKGKDVELRCDPISGHTALYWYRQSLGQGLEFLIYFQGNSAPDKSGLPSDRFSAERTGGSVSTLTIQRTQQEDSAVYLCASSLFKDEQFFGPGTRLTVL.

This chain joins TRBV20-1 and TRBJ2-1; maybe TRBD2 (5 bases). The germline V gene has CDR1 DFQATT and CDR2 SNEGSKA (reference sequence). With 6 bases removed from V and 1 base from J, the gap between germline ends came to 10 bases. This CDR3 is built from 13 residues. CDR3 loop: CSAPRDSYNEQFF. CDR3 sequence (DNA): TGCAGTGCCCCCCGGGATTCCTACAATGAGCAGTTCTTC.

Comment on this clonotype: Germline is not matched at one junction end, which may reflect a read error. This chain links TRBV28 with TRBJ2-3; D perhaps matches TRBD1 (6 bases). Germline-derived CDR1 and CDR2 are MDHEN and SYDVKM. CDR3 length: 13 residues. The chain's CDR3 is CACSSPDRRTQYF. The CDR3 region has the DNA TGTGCCTGCAGTTCACCGGACAGACGGACGCAGTATTTT.

The chain has TRBV20-1 and TRBJ1-2, with 9 bases fitting TRBD1. V lost 0 bases and J lost 8; bases outside the gene matches: 10. CDR1 and CDR2 (germline): DFQATT, SNEGSKA (reference sequence). This CDR3 is 15 amino acids long. CDR3 nucleotides: TGCAGTGCTAGAGATTTAGGGACAGGGAAGCGCGGCTACACCTTC. Translated: CSARDLGTGKRGYTF.

The chain joins TRBV7-8 to TRBJ1-2; 10 bases are shared with TRBD1. The germline V gene has CDR1 SGHVS and CDR2 FQNEAQ. The junction had 15 bases not matched to a gene; V was cut back by 5 bases and J by 3 bases. The CDR3 loop spans 18 amino acids. The CDR3 nucleotides read TGTGCCAGCAGCCCTCTAGGGGACCGGGACAGGGGTCACTATGGCTACACCTTC. This sequence encodes CASSPLGDRDRGHYGYTF. Together with reference TRBV7-8 and TRBJ1-2, the CDR3 gives the full variable domain: GAGVSQSPRYKVAKRGQDVALRCDPISGHVSLFWYQQALGQGPEFLTYFQNEAQLDKSGLPSDRFFAERPEGSVSTLKIQRTQQEDSAVYLCASSPLGDRDRGHYGYTFGSGTRLTVV.

V is TRBV4-2 and J is TRBJ2-4, with a tentative D call TRBD2 (5 bases). The ends were cut back, 0 bases at V and 9 bases at J, with 12 bases in the middle. CDR1 and CDR2 (germline): LGHNA, YNFKEQ. The CDR3 spans 14 residues. CDR3 coding DNA: TGTGCCAGCAGCCAAGATGGGCGTCGGGGCATTCAGTACTTC. Its translation: CASSQDGRRGIQYF.

The chain combines TRBV20-1 with TRBJ2-4, with D perhaps matching TRBD2 (5 bases). TRBJ2-7 matches the DNA end more closely, so the J call is doubtful. The CDR3 covers 15 residues. Germline assignment: CDR1 DFQATT and CDR2 SNEGSKA (reference sequence). CDR3 residues: CSASTTDKLDYEQYF. The CDR3 DNA is TGCAGTGCTAGCACAACCGACAAACTAGACTACGAGCAGTACTTC.

This clonotype has a count of ten or more. V usage is TRBV28 and J usage is TRBJ1-2; tentative D call: TRBD1 (6 bases). V was shortened by 5 bases and J by 6 bases, with 16 bases between the two germline ends. This CDR3 has 14 residues. Germline-derived CDR1 and CDR2 are MDHEN and SYDVKM. The CDR3 DNA sequence: TGTGCCAGCAGTACAACAGGGTATTGGGATGGCTACACCTTC. It translates to CASSTTGYWDGYTF.

This clonotype occurred a few times. The chain carries TRBV12-3 or TRBV12-4 and TRBJ2-1; 12 bases align to TRBD2. The V and J ends lost 7 bases and 2 bases, in that order; junction bases with no gene match: 3. The CDR3 is made up of 15 amino acids. The CDR3 protein is CASTRLAGAYNEQFF. Here the CDR3 DNA reads TGTGCCAGCACACGACTAGCGGGGGCCTACAATGAGCAGTTCTTC.

The rearrangement links TRBV28 to TRBJ2-4, with 10 bases that match TRBD1. The last part of the DNA fits TRBJ2-7 better; the J call may be wrong. This CDR3 is 15 amino acids long. Germline V gene data show CDR1 as MDHEN and CDR2 as SYDVKM. CDR3 coding DNA: TGTGCCAGCAGTCCGCCGGGACAGGGGTTCAACGAGCAGTACTTC. Protein: CASSPPGQGFNEQYF.

The V gene is TRBV16, the J gene TRBJ2-3, with TRBD2 matching 8 bases. V was clipped by 5 bases and J by 3 bases; unmatched bases: 4. Germline lookup yields CDR1 KGHSY and CDR2 FQNENV. The CDR3 is 14 residues long. DNA for the CDR3: TGTGCCAGCAGCTGGACTAGCTTTACAGATACGCAGTATTTT. Residues: CASSWTSFTDTQYF.

Turning to this clonotype: One end of the junction varies from germline; a read error may be responsible. V and J are TRBV7-2 and TRBJ2-4; 8 nucleotides align to TRBD1. The J call may be in error: the DNA end matches TRBJ2-5 better. In germline, CDR1 is SGHTA, CDR2 FQGNSA. This CDR3 is 16 amino acids long. The CDR3 region has the DNA TGCGCCAGCAGCTTAGCCATCGGGACAGGCCAAGAGACCCAGTACTTC. The encoded protein is CASSLAIGTGQETQYF.

There are many counts of this clonotype. The rearrangement links TRBV2 to TRBJ1-2; no clear D gene. The germline V and J ends were trimmed by 6 bases and 7 bases, with 9 bases remaining between them. The CDR3 is made up of 11 amino acids. The germline gives CDR1 SNHLY, CDR2 FYNNEI. This chain's CDR3 is CASRDLSGYTF. CDR3 coding DNA: TGTGCCAGCAGGGACCTGAGTGGCTACACCTTC. The variable domain in full, with the rest retrieved from reference TRBV2 and TRBJ1-2, is EPEVTQTPSHQVTQMGQEVILRCVPISNHLYFYWYRQILGQKVEFLVSFYNNEISEKSEIFDDQFSVERPDGSNFTLKIRSTKLEDSAMYFCASRDLSGYTFGSGTRLTVV.

This chain joins TRBV27 and TRBJ2-7; possible D gene TRBD1, 5 bases. This CDR3 is built from 15 residues. Trimming took 2 bases from V and 3 from J, leaving 14 bases between them. Germline CDR1 is MNHEY and CDR2 is SMNVEV (reference sequence). The CDR3 reads CASSLGAGPFYEQYF. CDR3 DNA: TGTGCCAGCAGTTTAGGGGCCGGCCCCTTCTACGAGCAGTACTTC.

This clonotype was detected a few times. The V call is TRBV24-1, the J call TRBJ2-1; D possibly uses TRBD1 or TRBD2 (5 bases each). Germline assignment: CDR1 KGHDR and CDR2 SFDVKD. The length of the CDR3 is 18 residues. Trimming shortened V by 2 bases and J by 8 bases, and 24 bases separated the two germline ends. CDR3 in DNA: TGTGCCACCAGTGATTGGCGGGCGGAAGGGGCCTCAAGGGATGAGCAGTTCTTC. Translated, it gives CATSDWRAEGASRDEQFF.

The chain joins TRBV5-6 to TRBJ2-5; D unclear. The CDR3 has 12 amino acids. Trimming took off 0 bases at V and 5 bases at J, with 5 bases between the two ends. Germline CDR1 is SGHDT and CDR2 is YYEEEE. The CDR3 loop reads CASSLGIETQYF. CDR3 bases: TGTGCCAGCAGCTTGGGGATTGAGACCCAGTACTTC.

This clonotype was detected only once. Being one base from a much bigger clone, this may be a read error. V usage is TRBV6-2 or TRBV6-3 and J usage is TRBJ2-4, with D possibly TRBD1 on 5 matching bases. The J call may not be correct, given that the DNA end is closer to TRBJ2-7. Germline values: CDR1 MNHEY, CDR2 SVGEGT. This CDR3 spans 13 amino acids. The CDR3 DNA reads TGTGCCAGCAGCCAGGACACCTACTACGAGCAGTACTTC. Residues: CASSQDTYYEQYF.

In its sample, this clonotype was seen a few times. V usage is TRBV20-1 and J usage is TRBJ1-2; maybe TRBD1 (5 bases). V lost 3 bases and J lost 4, with 15 bases in between. Germline CDR1 reads DFQATT; CDR2 reads SNEGSKA (reference sequence). This CDR3 spans 14 amino acids. CDR3 bases: TGCAGTGCTAGCATGGGGCTTCGTGGCTATGGCTACACCTTC. This codes for CSASMGLRGYGYTF.

The CDR3 DNA reads TGTGCCAGCAGCACCGGACTAGCGGGGTTCACAGATACGCAGTATTTT. Translating gives CASSTGLAGFTDTQYF. This chain links TRBV5-4 with TRBJ2-3, with 12 bases lining up with TRBD2. After removal of 4 bases from V and 2 bases from J, the junction contained 5 bases not matched to a gene. The germline V gene has CDR1 SGHNT and CDR2 YYREEE (reference sequence). The CDR3 spans 16 residues. Supplemented by reference TRBV5-4 and TRBJ2-3, the full variable domain reads ETGVTQSPTHLIKTRGQQVTLRCSSQSGHNTVSWYQQALGQGPQFIFQYYREEENGRGNFPPRFSGLQFPNYSSELNVNALELDDSALYLCASSTGLAGFTDTQYFGPGTRLTVL.